This T cell receptor (beta chain) was captured in a study of PD-L1 blockade in urothelial cancer. Findings and caveats of the study: Below-median pretreatment blood TCR clonality was a predictor of better survival. It was durable-benefit patients whose tumor-associated blood clones expanded more at 3 weeks.

Turning to this clone: Its antigen is currently unknown.

For each patient, 1 to 8 samples were obtained, pretreatment and on-treatment. Repertoires were generated with immunoSEQ multiplex PCR, while TCRdb's copy carries only in-frame clones and drops some. The sample carries around 30,000 clones, roughly 84% recorded once. In germline, CDR1 is GTSNPN, CDR2 SVGIG (reference sequence). V shed 6 bases, J shed 6 bases, and the junction held 15 bases outside the gene matches. This CDR3 is 18 amino acids long. The specimen was PBMCs, collected around atezolizumab (anti-PD-L1) treatment. The V gene is TRBV30, the J gene TRBJ2-2; 14 bases align to TRBD2. This receptor was taken from a man aged 55 to 70 with urothelial cancer. The CDR3 sequence: CACYGLAGGAARAGELFF. CDR3 nucleotides: TGTGCCTGTTATGGACTAGCGGGAGGTGCGGCAAGGGCCGGGGAGCTGTTTTTT.